Sequencing of this T cell receptor beta chain was carried out in a study of blood T cell repertoires in COVID-19. Study-level background: There were acute and convalescent COVID-19 samples, and they came from the United States, Italy and Spain. T cells, B-cell-depleted T cells, or PBMCs provided the cDNA or gDNA that served as material.

V was trimmed by 7 bases and J by 1 base, leaving 8 bases between them. Germline CDR1 and CDR2: LNHDA and SQIVND (reference sequence). This CDR3 has 13 amino acids. Assay used: immunoSEQ multiplex PCR; TCRdb lists only in-frame clones, some missing. The data hold a few hundred thousand clones, with roughly nine tenths observed a single time. Donors in Cohort 3 who had recovered were those with two negative PCRs, healthcare professional clearance, or resolution of their symptoms. The sequencing sample was made of PBMCs or T cells enriched from blood (not recorded which). This sequence originates from a woman in her 30s who had recovered from COVID-19. The chain is built from TRBV19 and TRBJ1-3; unclear D gene. CDR3 amino acids: CASTTQSGNTIYF. As DNA, the CDR3 is TGTGCCAGTACTACCCAATCTGGAAACACCATATATTTT.